This T cell receptor beta chain was captured in a study of T-cell reconstitution after alpha-beta-depleted transplantation in children. This clonotype was seen repeatedly, ten times or more. V was clipped by 5 bases and J by 6 bases; unmatched bases: 6. CDR1 and CDR2 from the germline V gene are DFQATT and SNEGSKA (reference sequence). The CDR3 loop spans 13 amino acids. As it was prepared, the TCRbeta library received unique molecular identifiers. TCRdb itself ran the PCR reads through MiXCR, one entry per CDR3 protein. The sample holds just over 350,000 distinct CDR3 sequences; 13% are singletons and the top ten take about 4.5%.

The V and J genes are TRBV20-1 and TRBJ2-3; 9 nucleotides line up with TRBD2. The sample in question was PBMCs, obtained from the stem cell graft. The sequence was collected from a human donor who donated a stem cell graft to a child with Fanconi anemia. The CDR3 DNA reads TGCAGTGCTCGACTAGCGGCGGTGGATACGCAGTATTTT. This codes for CSARLAAVDTQYF.